The TCR beta chain under discussion was sequenced for a study of monozygotic twins with inflammatory bowel disease. For every sample, eight separate reactions were used to make cDNA. The unique tags termed UMIs, each holding a 6-nucleotide sample barcode, were added by means of template switching. TCRalpha and TCRbeta cDNA underwent two nested PCRs of roughly 15 and 9 cycles. For each CDR3 protein, TCRdb gives one entry from its re-call of the 5' RACE reads, without DNA. This specimen shows around 100,000 distinct CDR3 sequences; the ten leading clones hold approximately 1.8%. The sample was blood. The clonotype comes from a human donor with ulcerative colitis or Crohn's disease, or a healthy co-twin of an affected twin (not recorded which).

The chain's CDR3 is CASSTGGRSPLHF. This chain links TRBV7-2 with TRBJ1-6; there is no DNA to check the TCRdb D call of TRBD1. The CDR3 sequence is 13 residues long. From germline, CDR1 is SGHTA and CDR2 FQGNSA.